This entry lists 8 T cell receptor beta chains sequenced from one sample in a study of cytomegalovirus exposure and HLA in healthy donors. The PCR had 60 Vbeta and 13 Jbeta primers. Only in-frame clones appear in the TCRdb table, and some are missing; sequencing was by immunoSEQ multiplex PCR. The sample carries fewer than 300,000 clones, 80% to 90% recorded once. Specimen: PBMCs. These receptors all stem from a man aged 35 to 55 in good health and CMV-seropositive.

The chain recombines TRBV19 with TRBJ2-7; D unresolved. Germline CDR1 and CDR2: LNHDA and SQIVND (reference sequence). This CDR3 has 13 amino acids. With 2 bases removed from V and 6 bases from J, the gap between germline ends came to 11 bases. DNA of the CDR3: TGTGCCAGTAGTATATCAGGTCTGGGCGAGCAGTACTTC. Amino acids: CASSISGLGEQYF.

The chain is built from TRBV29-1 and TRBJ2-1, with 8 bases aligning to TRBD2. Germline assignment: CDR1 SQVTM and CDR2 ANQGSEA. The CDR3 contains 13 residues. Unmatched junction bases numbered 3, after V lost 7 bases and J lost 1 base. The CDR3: CSAASGSYNEQFF. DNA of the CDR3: TGCAGCGCTGCTAGCGGGTCCTACAATGAGCAGTTCTTC.

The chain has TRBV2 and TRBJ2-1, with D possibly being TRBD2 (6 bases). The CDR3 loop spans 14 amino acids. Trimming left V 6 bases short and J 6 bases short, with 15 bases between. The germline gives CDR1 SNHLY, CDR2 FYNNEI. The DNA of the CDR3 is TGTGCCAGCAGGCGACCCGTGGGGGGCAATGAGCAGTTCTTC. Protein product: CASRRPVGGNEQFF.

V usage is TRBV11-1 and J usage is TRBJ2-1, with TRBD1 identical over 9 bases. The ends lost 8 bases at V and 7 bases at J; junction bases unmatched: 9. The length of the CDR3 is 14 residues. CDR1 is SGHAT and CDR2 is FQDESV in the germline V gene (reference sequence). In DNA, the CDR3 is TGTGCCAGCTCCCGGGACAGGGAAATGAATGAGCAGTTCTTC. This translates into CASSRDREMNEQFF.

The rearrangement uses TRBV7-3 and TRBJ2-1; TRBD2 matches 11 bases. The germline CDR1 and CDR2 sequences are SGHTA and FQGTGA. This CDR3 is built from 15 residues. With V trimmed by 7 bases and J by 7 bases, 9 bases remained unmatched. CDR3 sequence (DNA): TGTGCCAGCACCCCCACTAGCGGGAGTTTTAATGAGCAGTTCTTC. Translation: CASTPTSGSFNEQFF.

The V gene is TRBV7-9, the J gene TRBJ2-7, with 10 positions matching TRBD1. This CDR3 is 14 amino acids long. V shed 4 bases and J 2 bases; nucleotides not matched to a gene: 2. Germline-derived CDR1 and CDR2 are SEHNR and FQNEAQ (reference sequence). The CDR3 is CASSWTGGTYEQYF. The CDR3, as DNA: TGTGCCAGCAGCTGGACAGGGGGTACCTACGAGCAGTACTTC.

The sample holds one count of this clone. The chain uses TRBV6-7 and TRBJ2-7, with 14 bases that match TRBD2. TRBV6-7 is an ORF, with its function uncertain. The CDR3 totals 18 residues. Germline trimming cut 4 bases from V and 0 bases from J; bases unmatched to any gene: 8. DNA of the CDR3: TGTGCCAGCAGTTCCGGGACTAGCGGGAGAGGAAGCTCCTACGAGCAGTACTTC. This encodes CASSSGTSGRGSSYEQYF.

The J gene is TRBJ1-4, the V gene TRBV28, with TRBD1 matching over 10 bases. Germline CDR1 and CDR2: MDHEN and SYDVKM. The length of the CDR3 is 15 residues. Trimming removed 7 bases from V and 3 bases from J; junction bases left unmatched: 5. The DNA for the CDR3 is TGTGCCAGCATCCCCGGGACAGGGGCTAATGAAAAACTGTTTTTT. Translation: CASIPGTGANEKLFF.